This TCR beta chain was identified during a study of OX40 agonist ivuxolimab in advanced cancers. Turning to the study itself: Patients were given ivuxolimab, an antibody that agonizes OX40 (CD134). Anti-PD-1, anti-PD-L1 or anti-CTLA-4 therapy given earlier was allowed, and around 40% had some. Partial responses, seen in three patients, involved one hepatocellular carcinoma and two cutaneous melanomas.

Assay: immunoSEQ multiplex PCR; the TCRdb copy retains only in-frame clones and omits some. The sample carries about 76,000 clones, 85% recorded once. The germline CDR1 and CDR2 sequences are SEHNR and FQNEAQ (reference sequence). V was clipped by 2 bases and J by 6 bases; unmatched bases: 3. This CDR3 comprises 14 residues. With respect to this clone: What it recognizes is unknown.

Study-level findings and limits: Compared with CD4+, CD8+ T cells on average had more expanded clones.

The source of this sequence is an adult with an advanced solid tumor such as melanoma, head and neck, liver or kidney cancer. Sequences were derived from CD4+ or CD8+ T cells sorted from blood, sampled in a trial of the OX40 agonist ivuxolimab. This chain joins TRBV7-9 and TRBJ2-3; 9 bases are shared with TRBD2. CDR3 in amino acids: CASSLIAGEDTQYF. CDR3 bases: TGTGCCAGCAGCTTAATAGCGGGAGAGGATACGCAGTATTTT.